This TCR beta chain was found in a study of T cell responses to AZD1222 COVID-19 vaccine. V lost 3 bases and J 6 bases, leaving 12 bases between the germline ends. This CDR3 spans 13 amino acids. Germline lookup yields CDR1 SGHDN and CDR2 FVKESK. TCRdb's copy holds only in-frame clones and misses some; the assay was immunoSEQ multiplex PCR. The top ten clones hold around 3.2% of a sample with 100,000 or so clones, about 83% of them seen once. This sequence joins TRBV14 and TRBJ2-7; D could derive from TRBD1 or TRBD2 (6 bases each). The sequences come from peripheral blood, collected on day 0 of AZD1222 vaccination. This clonotype originated in an adult in good health. The CDR3 nucleotides are TGTGCCAGCAGCCACTCGGGGGCGGCCGAGCAGTACTTC. It yields the protein CASSHSGAAEQYF.